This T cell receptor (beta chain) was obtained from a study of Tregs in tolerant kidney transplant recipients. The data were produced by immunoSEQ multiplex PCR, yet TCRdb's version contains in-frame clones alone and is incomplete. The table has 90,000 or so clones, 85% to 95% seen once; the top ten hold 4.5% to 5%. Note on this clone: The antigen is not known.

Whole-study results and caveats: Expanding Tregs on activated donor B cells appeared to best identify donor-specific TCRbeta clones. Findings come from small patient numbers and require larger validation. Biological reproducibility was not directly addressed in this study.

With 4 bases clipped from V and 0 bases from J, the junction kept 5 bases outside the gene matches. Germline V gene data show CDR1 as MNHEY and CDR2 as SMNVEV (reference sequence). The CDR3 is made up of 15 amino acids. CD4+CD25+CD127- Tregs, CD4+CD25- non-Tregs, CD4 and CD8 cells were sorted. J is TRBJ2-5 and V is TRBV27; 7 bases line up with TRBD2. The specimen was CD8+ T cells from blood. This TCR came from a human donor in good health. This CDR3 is CASSSTRGYQETQYF. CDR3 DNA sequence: TGTGCCAGCAGTTCCACGCGGGGGTACCAAGAGACCCAGTACTTC.